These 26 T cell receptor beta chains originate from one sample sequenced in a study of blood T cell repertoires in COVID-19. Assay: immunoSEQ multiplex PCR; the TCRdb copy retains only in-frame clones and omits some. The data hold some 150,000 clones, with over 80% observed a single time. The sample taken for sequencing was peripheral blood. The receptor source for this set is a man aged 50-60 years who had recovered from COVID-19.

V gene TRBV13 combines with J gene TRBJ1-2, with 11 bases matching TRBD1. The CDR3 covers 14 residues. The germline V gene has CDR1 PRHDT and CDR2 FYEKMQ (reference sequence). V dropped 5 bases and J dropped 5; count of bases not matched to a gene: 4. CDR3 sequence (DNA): TGTGCCAGCAGCCCAGGACAGGGGGCGTATGGCTACACCTTC. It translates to CASSPGQGAYGYTF.

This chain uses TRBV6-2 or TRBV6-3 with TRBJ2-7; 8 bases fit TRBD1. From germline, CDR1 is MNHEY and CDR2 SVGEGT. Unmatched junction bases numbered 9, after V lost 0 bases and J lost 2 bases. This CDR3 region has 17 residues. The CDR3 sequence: CASSYSSDRGSAYEQYF. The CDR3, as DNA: TGTGCCAGCAGTTACTCGAGCGACAGGGGTTCGGCCTACGAGCAGTACTTC.

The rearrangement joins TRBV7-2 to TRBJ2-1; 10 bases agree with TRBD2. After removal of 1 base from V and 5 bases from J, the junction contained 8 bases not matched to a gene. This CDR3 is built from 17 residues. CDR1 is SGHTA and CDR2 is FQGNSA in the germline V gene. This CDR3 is CASSLVGSGGYNNEQFF. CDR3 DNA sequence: TGTGCCAGCAGCTTAGTAGGTAGCGGGGGGTATAACAATGAGCAGTTCTTC. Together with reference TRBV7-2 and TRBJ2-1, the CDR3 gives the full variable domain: GAGVSQSPSNKVTEKGKDVELRCDPISGHTALYWYRQSLGQGLEFLIYFQGNSAPDKSGLPSDRFSAERTGGSVSTLTIQRTQQEDSAVYLCASSLVGSGGYNNEQFFGPGTRLTVL.

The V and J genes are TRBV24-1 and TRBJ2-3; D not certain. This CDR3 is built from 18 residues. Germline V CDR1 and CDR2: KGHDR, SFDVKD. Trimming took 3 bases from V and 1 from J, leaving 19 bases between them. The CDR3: CATSDPAAPPRGTDTQYF. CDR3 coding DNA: TGTGCCACCAGTGATCCCGCGGCTCCCCCTCGGGGCACAGATACGCAGTATTTT.

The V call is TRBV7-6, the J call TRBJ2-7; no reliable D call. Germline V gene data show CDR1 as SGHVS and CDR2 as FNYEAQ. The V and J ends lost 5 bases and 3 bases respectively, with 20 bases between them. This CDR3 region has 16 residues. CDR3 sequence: CASSPPLISYSYEQYF. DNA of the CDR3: TGTGCCAGCAGCCCGCCCCTCATCTCCTATAGCTACGAGCAGTACTTC.

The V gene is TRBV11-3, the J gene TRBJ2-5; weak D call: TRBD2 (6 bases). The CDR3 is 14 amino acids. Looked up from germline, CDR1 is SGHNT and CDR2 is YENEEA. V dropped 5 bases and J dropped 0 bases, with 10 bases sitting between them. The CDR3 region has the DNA TGTGCCAGCAGCCCACGGACTAACCAAGAGACCCAGTACTTC. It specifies CASSPRTNQETQYF.

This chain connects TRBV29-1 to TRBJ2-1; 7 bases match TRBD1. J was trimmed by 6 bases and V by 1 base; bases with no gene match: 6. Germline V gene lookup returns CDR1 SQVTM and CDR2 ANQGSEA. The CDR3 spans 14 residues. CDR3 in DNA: TGCAGCGTTGAAGGGCAGGGGGAGCCCAATGAGCAGTTCTTC. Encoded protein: CSVEGQGEPNEQFF.

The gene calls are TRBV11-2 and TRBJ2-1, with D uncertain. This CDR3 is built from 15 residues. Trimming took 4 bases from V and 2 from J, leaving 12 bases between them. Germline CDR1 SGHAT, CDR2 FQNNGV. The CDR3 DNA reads TGTGCCAGCAGCTCCCAGGCCCCGCCCTACAATGAGCAGTTCTTC. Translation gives CASSSQAPPYNEQFF.

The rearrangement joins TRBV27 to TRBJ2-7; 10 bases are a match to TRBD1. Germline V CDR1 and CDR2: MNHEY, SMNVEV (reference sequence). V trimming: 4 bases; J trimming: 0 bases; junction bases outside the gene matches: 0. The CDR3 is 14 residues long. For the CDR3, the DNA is TGTGCCAGCAGTTGGACAGGGGGCTCCTACGAGCAGTACTTC. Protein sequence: CASSWTGGSYEQYF.

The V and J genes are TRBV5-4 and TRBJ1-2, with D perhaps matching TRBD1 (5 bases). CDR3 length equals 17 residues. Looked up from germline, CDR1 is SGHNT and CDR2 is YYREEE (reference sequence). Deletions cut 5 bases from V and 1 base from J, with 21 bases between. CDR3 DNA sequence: TGTGCCAGCAGTCAAGGCTGGGGGGGTCGAGTTAACTATGGCTACACCTTC. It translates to CASSQGWGGRVNYGYTF.

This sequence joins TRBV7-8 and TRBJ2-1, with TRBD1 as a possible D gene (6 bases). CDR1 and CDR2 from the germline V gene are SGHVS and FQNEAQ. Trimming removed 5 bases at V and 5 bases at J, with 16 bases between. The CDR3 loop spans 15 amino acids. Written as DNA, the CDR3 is TGTGCCAGCAGCCACCAGAGGACAGTTAACAATGAGCAGTTCTTC. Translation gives CASSHQRTVNNEQFF.

The CDR3 sequence is CASSLGSGDTEAFF. In DNA, the CDR3 is TGTGCCAGCAGCTTAGGATCAGGGGACACTGAAGCTTTCTTT. The rearrangement joins TRBV11-3 to TRBJ1-1; TRBD1 might be the D (6 bases). CDR3 length: 14 amino acids. V lost 1 base and J lost 3, with 9 bases in between. From germline, CDR1 is SGHNT and CDR2 YENEEA.

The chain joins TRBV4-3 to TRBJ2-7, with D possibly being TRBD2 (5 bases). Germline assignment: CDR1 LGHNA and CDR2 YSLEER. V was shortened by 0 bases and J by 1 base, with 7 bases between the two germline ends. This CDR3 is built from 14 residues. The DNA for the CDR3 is TGCGCCAGCAGCCAAGATCGACTATCCTACGAGCAGTACTTC. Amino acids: CASSQDRLSYEQYF.

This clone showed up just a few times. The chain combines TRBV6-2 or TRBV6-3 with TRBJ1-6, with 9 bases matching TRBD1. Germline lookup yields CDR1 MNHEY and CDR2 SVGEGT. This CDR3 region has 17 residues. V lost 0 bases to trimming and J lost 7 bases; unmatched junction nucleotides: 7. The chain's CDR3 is CASSYSTGGLWNSPLHF. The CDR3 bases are TGTGCCAGCAGTTACTCCACAGGGGGCTTGTGGAATTCACCCCTCCACTTT.

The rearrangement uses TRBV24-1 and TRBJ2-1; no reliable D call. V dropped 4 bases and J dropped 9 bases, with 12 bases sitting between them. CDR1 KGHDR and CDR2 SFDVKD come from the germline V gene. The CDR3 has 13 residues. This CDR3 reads CATSDQSSTEQFF. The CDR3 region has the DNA TGTGCCACCAGTGACCAAAGTAGTACTGAGCAGTTCTTC.

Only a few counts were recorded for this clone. The CDR3 nucleotides are TGTGCCAGCAGTGAAGAGGACAGGGCTTCCTACGAGCAGTACTTC. Its protein product is CASSEEDRASYEQYF. The genes are TRBV6-1 and TRBJ2-7; 8 bases line up with TRBD1. The CDR3 is made up of 15 amino acids. Looked up from germline, CDR1 is MNHNS and CDR2 is SASEGT. The J segment lost 1 base and the V segment lost 1 base, leaving 3 bases of the junction unmatched.

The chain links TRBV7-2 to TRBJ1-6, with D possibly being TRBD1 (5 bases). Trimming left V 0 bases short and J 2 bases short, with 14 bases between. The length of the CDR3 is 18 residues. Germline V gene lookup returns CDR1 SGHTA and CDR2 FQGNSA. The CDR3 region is CASSLALLQAPYNSPLHF. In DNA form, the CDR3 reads TGTGCCAGCAGCTTAGCGCTGTTACAGGCCCCCTATAATTCACCCCTCCACTTT.

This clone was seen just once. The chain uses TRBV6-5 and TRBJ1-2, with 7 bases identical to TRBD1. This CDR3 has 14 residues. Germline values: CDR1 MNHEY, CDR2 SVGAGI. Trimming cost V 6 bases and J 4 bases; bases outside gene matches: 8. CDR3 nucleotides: TGTGCCAGCAGCCGCTCCGGGACAGTCTATGGCTACACCTTC. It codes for CASSRSGTVYGYTF.

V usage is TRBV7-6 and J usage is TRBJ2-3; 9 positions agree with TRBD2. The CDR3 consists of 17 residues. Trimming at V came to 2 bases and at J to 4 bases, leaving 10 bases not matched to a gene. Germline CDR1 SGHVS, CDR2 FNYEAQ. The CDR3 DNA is TGTGCCAGCAGCTTAATGGCTAGCGGGGAGTTCCCAGATACGCAGTATTTT. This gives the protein CASSLMASGEFPDTQYF. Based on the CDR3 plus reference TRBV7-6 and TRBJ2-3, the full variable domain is GAGVSQSPRYKVTKRGQDVALRCDPISGHVSLYWYRQALGQGPEFLTYFNYEAQQDKSGLPNDRFSAERPEGSISTLTIQRTEQRDSAMYRCASSLMASGEFPDTQYFGPGTRLTVL.

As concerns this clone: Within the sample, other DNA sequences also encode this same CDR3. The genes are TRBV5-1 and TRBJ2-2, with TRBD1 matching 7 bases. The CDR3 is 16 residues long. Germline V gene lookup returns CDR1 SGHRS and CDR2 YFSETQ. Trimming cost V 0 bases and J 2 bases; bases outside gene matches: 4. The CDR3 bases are TGCGCCAGCAGCTTGGAGGGGGCTCTTAACACCGGGGAGCTGTTTTTT. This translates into CASSLEGALNTGELFF.

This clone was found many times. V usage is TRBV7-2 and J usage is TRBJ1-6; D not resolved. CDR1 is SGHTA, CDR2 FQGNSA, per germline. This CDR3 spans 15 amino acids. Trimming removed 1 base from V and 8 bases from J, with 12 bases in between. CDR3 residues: CASSLEPTRYSPLHF. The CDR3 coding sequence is TGTGCCAGCAGCTTAGAGCCGACCAGGTATTCACCCCTCCACTTT.

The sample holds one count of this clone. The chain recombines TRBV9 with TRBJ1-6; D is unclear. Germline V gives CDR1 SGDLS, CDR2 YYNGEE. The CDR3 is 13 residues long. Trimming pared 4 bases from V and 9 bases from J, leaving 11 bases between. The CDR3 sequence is CASSSDASSPLHF. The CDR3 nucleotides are TGTGCCAGCAGCTCCGATGCGAGTTCACCCCTCCACTTT.

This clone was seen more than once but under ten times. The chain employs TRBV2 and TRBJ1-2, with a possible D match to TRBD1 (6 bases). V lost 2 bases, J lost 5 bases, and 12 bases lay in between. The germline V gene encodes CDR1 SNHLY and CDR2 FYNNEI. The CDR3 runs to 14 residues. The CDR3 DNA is TGTGCCAGCAGTGAAATTTCAGGGGCTTATGGCTACACCTTC. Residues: CASSEISGAYGYTF.

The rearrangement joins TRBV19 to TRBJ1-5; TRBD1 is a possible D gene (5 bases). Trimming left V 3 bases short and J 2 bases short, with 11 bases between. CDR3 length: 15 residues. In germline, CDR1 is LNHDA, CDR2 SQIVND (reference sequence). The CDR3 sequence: CASSIRGEGNQPQHF. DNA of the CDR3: TGTGCCAGTAGTATTCGGGGGGAAGGCAATCAGCCCCAGCATTTT.

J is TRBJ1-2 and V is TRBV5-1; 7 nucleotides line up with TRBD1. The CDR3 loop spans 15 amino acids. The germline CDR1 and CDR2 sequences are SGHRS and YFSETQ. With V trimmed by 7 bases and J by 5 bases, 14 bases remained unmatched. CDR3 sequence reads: CASSGGQAASYGYTF. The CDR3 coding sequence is TGCGCCAGCTCGGGTGGACAGGCAGCCTCATATGGCTACACCTTC.

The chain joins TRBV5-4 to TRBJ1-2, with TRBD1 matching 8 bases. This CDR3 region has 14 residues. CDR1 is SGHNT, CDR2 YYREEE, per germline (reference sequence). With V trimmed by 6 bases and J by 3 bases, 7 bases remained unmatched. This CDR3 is CASTQGQVDYGYTF. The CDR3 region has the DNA TGTGCCAGCACACAGGGACAGGTTGACTATGGCTACACCTTC.